These 7 T cell receptor beta chains originate from one sample sequenced in a study of blood T cell repertoires in COVID-19. TCRdb keeps only in-frame clones here, not all; method: immunoSEQ multiplex PCR. Here the sample spans under 80,000 clones, about nine tenths being singletons. The sample taken for sequencing was peripheral blood. The receptor set was obtained from a human donor in a cohort sampled during active COVID-19.

The chain employs TRBV30 and TRBJ1-2; D remains unclear. With 4 bases removed from V and 5 bases from J, the gap between germline ends came to 8 bases. CDR3 length equals 11 residues. Germline assignment: CDR1 GTSNPN and CDR2 SVGIG (reference sequence). Written as DNA, the CDR3 is TGTGCCTGGACAGGAGGGTATGGCTACACCTTC. This encodes CAWTGGYGYTF.

The V gene is TRBV12-3 or TRBV12-4, the J gene TRBJ2-5, with D hard to call. V lost 5 bases to trimming and J lost 5 bases, with 9 bases between them. The CDR3 extends over 12 amino acids. CDR3 in DNA: TGTGCCAGCAGTCCGCCCGGGGAGACCCAGTACTTC. This codes for CASSPPGETQYF.

The V gene is TRBV3-1 (or the pseudogene TRBV3-2), the J gene TRBJ1-6; maybe TRBD1 (5 bases). Trimming removed 5 bases from V and 6 bases from J, with 11 bases in between. The CDR3 has 14 residues. Germline V gives CDR1 LGHDT, CDR2 YNNKEL (reference sequence). The CDR3 region is CASSYTGANSPLHF. As DNA, the CDR3 is TGTGCCAGCAGCTATACAGGTGCTAATTCACCCCTCCACTTT.

The chain employs TRBV9 and TRBJ1-1; D possibly corresponds to TRBD1 (5 bases). The germline V and J ends were trimmed by 0 bases and 4 bases, with 7 bases remaining between them. The CDR3 consists of 13 residues. Germline-derived CDR1 and CDR2 are SGDLS and YYNGEE. The CDR3 DNA reads as TGTGCCAGCAGCGTAGGGGGCTCCACTGAAGCTTTCTTT. This translates into CASSVGGSTEAFF.

This sequence joins TRBV12-2 and TRBJ2-7; the listed D gene, TRBD2, was not tested against the DNA. TRBV12-2 is given as a pseudogene. This CDR3 is built from 17 residues. CDR3 amino acids: CASRSFGESGDTYEQYF. DNA of the CDR3: TGTGCAAGTCGCTCCTTTGGTGAATCGGGAGACACCTACGAGCAGTACTTC.

V usage is TRBV9 and J usage is TRBJ1-5, with D perhaps TRBD1 (5 bases). This CDR3 is built from 13 residues. CDR1 is SGDLS, CDR2 YYNGEE, per germline. V was clipped by 3 bases and J by 7 bases, with 11 bases between them. CDR3 nucleotide sequence: TGTGCCAGCAGCGAGGGGCTTTGGCAGCCCCAGCATTTT. Protein: CASSEGLWQPQHF.

The chain joins TRBV25-1 to TRBJ2-1; TRBD1 agrees at 7 bases. The CDR3 has 14 amino acids. Germline loops: CDR1 MGHDK, CDR2 SYGVNS. The V gene end was trimmed by 1 base and the J gene end by 7 bases; junction bases not matched to a gene: 4. The CDR3, as DNA: TGTGCCAGCAGTGAATCAGGGGACAGAAATGAGCAGTTCTTC. Protein: CASSESGDRNEQFF.